This TCR beta chain comes out of a study of Ad26.COV2.S vaccination and SARS-CoV-2 variants. Documented treatment: about 20 received Ad26.COV2.S at low or high dose, single or two shots; 5 received placebo; per-sample allocation not given. Sampling was done on day 63 after the first vaccine or placebo injection. Expressing Wuhan-strain SARS-CoV-2 spike, an Ad26 vector served as the vaccine. Regarding this clone: No antigen is known for it.

Study-wide results and caveats: Vaccine and placebo recipients had similar non-spike TCR breadth.

Method: immunoSEQ multiplex PCR; TCRdb's copy keeps in-frame clones and lacks some. The data show some 390,000 clones, with 75% to 90% seen just once and 3.5% held by the top ten. The V gene lost 5 bases and the J gene lost 6 bases, with 13 bases spanning the gap. The CDR3 has 13 amino acids. The sample here was peripheral blood, taken in a trial of Ad26.COV2.S vaccine versus placebo. The chain combines TRBV12-3 or TRBV12-4 with TRBJ1-2, with a weak D call TRBD1 (6 bases). The clonotype originates from a person aged 18-65 years who received the Ad26.COV2.S COVID-19 vaccine or a placebo. CDR3 nucleotides: TGTGCCAGCAGTCCCGACAGGAGGAATGGCTACACCTTC. This gives the protein CASSPDRRNGYTF.